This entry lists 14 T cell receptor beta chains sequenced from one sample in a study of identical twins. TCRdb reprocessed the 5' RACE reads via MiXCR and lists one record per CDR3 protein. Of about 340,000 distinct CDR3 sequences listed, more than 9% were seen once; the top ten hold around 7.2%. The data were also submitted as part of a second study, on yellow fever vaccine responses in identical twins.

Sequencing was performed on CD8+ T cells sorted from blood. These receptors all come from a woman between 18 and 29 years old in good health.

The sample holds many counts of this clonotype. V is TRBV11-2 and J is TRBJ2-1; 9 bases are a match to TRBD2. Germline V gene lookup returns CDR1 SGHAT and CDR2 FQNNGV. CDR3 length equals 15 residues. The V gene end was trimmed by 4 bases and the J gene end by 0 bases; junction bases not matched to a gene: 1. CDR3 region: CASSWGLASYNEQFF. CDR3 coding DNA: TGTGCCAGCAGCTGGGGACTAGCCTCCTACAATGAGCAGTTCTTC. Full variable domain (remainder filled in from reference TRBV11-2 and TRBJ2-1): EAGVAQSPRYKIIEKRQSVAFWCNPISGHATLYWYQQILGQGPKLLIQFQNNGVVDDSQLPKDRFSAERLKGVDSTLKIQPAKLEDSAVYLCASSWGLASYNEQFFGPGTRLTVL.

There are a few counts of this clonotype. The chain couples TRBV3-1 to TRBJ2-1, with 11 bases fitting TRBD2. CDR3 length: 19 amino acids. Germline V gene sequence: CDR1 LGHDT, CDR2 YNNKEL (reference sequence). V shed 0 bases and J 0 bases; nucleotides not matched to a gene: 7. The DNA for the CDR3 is TGTGCCAGCAGCCAAGATACTAGCGGGGGCCCGAGCTCCTACAATGAGCAGTTCTTC. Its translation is CASSQDTSGGPSSYNEQFF.

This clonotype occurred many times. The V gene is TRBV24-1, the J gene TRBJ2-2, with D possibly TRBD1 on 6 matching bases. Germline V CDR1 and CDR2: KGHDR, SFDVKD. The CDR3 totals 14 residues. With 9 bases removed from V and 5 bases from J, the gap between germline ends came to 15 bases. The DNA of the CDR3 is TGTGCCACCGGGTCCAGGGGCGAGACCGGGGAGCTGTTTTTT. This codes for CATGSRGETGELFF.

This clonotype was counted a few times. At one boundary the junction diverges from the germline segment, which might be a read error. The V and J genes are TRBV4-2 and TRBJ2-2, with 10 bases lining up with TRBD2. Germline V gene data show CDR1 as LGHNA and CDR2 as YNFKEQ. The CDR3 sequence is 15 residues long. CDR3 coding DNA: TGTGCCAGCAGCAAGGGACTAGCGAAAACCGGGGAGCTGTTTTTT. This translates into CASSKGLAKTGELFF.

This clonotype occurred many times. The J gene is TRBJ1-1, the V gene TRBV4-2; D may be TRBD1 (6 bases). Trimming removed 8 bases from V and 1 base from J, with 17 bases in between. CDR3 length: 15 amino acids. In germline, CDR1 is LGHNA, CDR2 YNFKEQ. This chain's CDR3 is CASAGGAGRNTEAFF. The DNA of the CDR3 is TGTGCCAGCGCCGGGGGGGCCGGAAGGAACACTGAAGCTTTCTTT.

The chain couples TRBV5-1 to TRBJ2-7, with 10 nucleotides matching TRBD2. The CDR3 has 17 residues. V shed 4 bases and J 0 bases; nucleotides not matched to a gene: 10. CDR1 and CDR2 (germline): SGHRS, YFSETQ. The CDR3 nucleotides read TGCGCCAGCAGCGCCACCGGAGCGGGAGGGAGCTCCTACGAGCAGTACTTC. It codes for CASSATGAGGSSYEQYF.

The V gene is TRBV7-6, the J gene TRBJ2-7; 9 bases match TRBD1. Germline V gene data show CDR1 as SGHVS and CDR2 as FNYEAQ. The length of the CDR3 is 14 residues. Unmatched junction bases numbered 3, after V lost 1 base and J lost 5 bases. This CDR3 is CASSLGTGVHEQYF. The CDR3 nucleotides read TGTGCCAGCAGCTTAGGGACAGGGGTACACGAGCAGTACTTC. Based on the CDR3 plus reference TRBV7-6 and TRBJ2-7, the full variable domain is GAGVSQSPRYKVTKRGQDVALRCDPISGHVSLYWYRQALGQGPEFLTYFNYEAQQDKSGLPNDRFSAERPEGSISTLTIQRTEQRDSAMYRCASSLGTGVHEQYFGPGTRLTVT.

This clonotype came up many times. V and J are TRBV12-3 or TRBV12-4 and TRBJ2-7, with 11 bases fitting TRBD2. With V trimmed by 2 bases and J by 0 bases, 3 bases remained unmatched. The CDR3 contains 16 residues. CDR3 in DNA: TGTGCCAGCAGTTTATCTAGCGGGGGGCCCTCCTACGAGCAGTACGTC. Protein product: CASSLSSGGPSYEQYV.

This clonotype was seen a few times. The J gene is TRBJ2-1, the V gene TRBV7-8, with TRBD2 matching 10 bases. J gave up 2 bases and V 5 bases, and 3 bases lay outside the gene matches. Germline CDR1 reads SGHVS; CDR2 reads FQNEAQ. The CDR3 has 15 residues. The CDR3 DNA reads TGTGCCAGCAGCATTACTAGCGGGACCTACAATGAGCAGTTCTTC. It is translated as CASSITSGTYNEQFF.

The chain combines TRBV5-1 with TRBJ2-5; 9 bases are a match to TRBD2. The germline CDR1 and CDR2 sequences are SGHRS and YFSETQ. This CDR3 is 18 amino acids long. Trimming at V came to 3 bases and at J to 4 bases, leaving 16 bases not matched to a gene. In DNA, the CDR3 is TGCGCCAGCAGCTCAACACCAGCGGGAGGTGCCACGGGAGAGACCCAGTACTTC. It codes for CASSSTPAGGATGETQYF. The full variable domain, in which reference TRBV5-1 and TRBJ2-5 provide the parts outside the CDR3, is KAGVTQTPRYLIKTRGQQVTLSCSPISGHRSVSWYQQTPGQGLQFLFEYFSETQRNKGNFPGRFSGRQFSNSRSEMNVSTLELGDSALYLCASSSTPAGGATGETQYFGPGTRLLVL.

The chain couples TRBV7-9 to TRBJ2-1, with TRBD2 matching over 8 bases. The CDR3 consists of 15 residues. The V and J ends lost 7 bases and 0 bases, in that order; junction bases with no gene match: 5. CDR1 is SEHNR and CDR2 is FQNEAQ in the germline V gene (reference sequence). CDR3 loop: CASKYGGGSYNEQFF. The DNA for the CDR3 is TGTGCCAGCAAATACGGGGGGGGCTCCTACAATGAGCAGTTCTTC.

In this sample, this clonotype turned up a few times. The CDR3 sequence is CASSHRGNGNNEQFF. The CDR3 DNA reads TGTGCCAGCAGTCACAGGGGCAACGGGAACAATGAGCAGTTCTTC. The chain carries TRBV5-5 and TRBJ2-1; 7 nucleotides line up with TRBD1. V lost 5 bases and J lost 5; bases outside the gene matches: 10. This CDR3 is 15 amino acids long. Germline assignment: CDR1 SGHKS and CDR2 YYEKEE (reference sequence).

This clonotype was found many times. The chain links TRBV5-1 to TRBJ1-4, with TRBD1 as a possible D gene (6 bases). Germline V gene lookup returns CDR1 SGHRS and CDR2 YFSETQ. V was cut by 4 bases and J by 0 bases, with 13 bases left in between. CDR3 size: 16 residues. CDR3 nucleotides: TGCGCCAGCAGCAAGGGACATCCAGCAACTAATGAAAAACTGTTTTTT. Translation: CASSKGHPATNEKLFF.

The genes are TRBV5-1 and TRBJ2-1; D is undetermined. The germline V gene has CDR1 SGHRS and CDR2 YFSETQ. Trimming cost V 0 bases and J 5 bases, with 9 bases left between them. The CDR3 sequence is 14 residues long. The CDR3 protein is CASSLDSSDNEQFF. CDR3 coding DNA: TGCGCCAGCAGCTTGGATTCCAGCGACAATGAGCAGTTCTTC.